The rows below give T cell receptor beta chains drawn from one sample of a study of long-term antiretroviral therapy in people with HIV. The protocol was immunoSEQ multiplex PCR, while the TCRdb copy is restricted to in-frame clones and leaves out a portion. In the table there are roughly 28,000 clones, 78% of which are singletons. The source was unsorted PBMCs, collected 1.5 years before starting antiretroviral therapy. The receptor set was obtained from a man younger than 35 with HIV. Both conserved end residues are part of each CDR3. D genes are given only for firm matches. A row's size may be missing; if present it is once, few, many or a size class.

J,V,size,D,length,DNA,CDR3
TRBJ1-5,TRBV19,NA,TRBD1,14,TGTGCCAGTAGGGGGGACAGGCCCAATCAGCCCCAGCATTTT,CASRGDRPNQPQHF
TRBJ2-5,TRBV5-1,NA,NA,14,TGCGCCAGCAGCGCATTCAGTGAGCGGGAGACCCAGTACTTC,CASSAFSERETQYF
TRBJ1-6,TRBV7-9,NA,NA,14,TGTGCCAGCAGCCCACAGGTTGCGAATTCACCCCTCCACTTT,CASSPQVANSPLHF
TRBJ1-5,TRBV7-2,NA,NA,15,TGTGCCAGCAGCCCAGACGGACACCGAAATCAGCCCCAGCATTTT,CASSPDGHRNQPQHF
TRBJ2-6,TRBV10-3,NA,TRBD1,15,TGTGCCATCAGGGAGACAGGGGACGGGGCCAACGTCCTGACTTTC,CAIRETGDGANVLTF
TRBJ1-2,TRBV7-3,NA,NA,11,TGTGCCAGTGGGGGAGAAGATGGCTACACCTTC,CASGGEDGYTF
TRBJ2-7,TRBV7-9,few,TRBD1,16,TGTGCCAGCAGCACCTCCAGGGACAGGGGACCCTACGAGCAGTACTTC,CASSTSRDRGPYEQYF
TRBJ2-7,TRBV7-7,NA,NA,13,TGTGCTAGCAGCTTAGGGGCAAGCTACGAGCAGTACTTC,CASSLGASYEQYF
TRBJ2-3,TRBV7-9,NA,NA,12,TGTGCCAGCAGCTTAGGGCCAGATACGCAGTATTTT,CASSLGPDTQYF
TRBJ1-1,TRBV4-2,NA,NA,13,TGTGCCAGCAGCCTCGAAGGGAACACTGAAGCTTTCTTT,CASSLEGNTEAFF
TRBJ1-5,TRBV16,NA,NA,13,TGTGCCAGCAGCCAACAGGTAAATCAGCCCCAGCATTTT,CASSQQVNQPQHF
TRBJ2-2,TRBV18,NA,NA,12,TGTGCCAGCTTTGCGAACACCGGGGAGCTGTTTTTT,CASFANTGELFF
TRBJ2-7,TRBV7-6,NA,TRBD2,17,TGTGCCAGCAGCCTAGTTGCGACTAGCGGGGCAACCTACGAGCAGTACTTC,CASSLVATSGATYEQYF
TRBJ2-1,TRBV5-1,NA,TRBD2,13,TGCGCCAGCAGCTTCGGACTAGCGGATGAGCAGTTCTTC,CASSFGLADEQFF
TRBJ1-2,TRBV18,NA,TRBD1,16,TGTGCCAGCTCACCTGCTTCGGACAGGGGCGTCTATGGCTACACCTTC,CASSPASDRGVYGYTF
TRBJ2-7,TRBV6-1,once,NA,15,TGTGCCAGCAGAGACATAGGGCTCACTATCTACGAGCAGTACTTC,CASRDIGLTIYEQYF
TRBJ1-2,TRBV30,NA,NA,16,TGTGCCTGGAGCTACAAGACCGGGGACCGCCGCTATGGCTACACCTTC,CAWSYKTGDRRYGYTF
TRBJ1-5,TRBV10-3,NA,NA,16,TGTGCCATCAGTGAGTCGAGACAGACCTTCAATCAGCCCCAGCATTTT,CAISESRQTFNQPQHF
TRBJ2-5,TRBV7-6,NA,TRBD2,15,TGTGCCAGCAGCTTAGAGGGCGGGAGCAGGGAGACCCAGTACTTC,CASSLEGGSRETQYF
TRBJ1-1,TRBV5-1,NA,TRBD1,18,TGCGCCAGCAGCTCACGACCCCGGGACAGGGGGCTAAACACTGAAGCTTTCTTT,CASSSRPRDRGLNTEAFF
TRBJ2-1,TRBV28,few,NA,12,TGTGCCAGCAGTTCCCGTTACAATGAGCAGTTCTTC,CASSSRYNEQFF
TRBJ1-2,TRBV11-2,NA,NA,12,TGTGCCAGCAGCTATGAGGGGGACGGCTACACCTTC,CASSYEGDGYTF
TRBJ1-5,TRBV6-6,NA,TRBD1,14,TGTGCCAGCAGTTCCGACAGGGGGAATCAGCCCCAGCATTTT,CASSSDRGNQPQHF
TRBJ2-7,TRBV5-1,few,TRBD1,13,TGCGCCAGCGCGACAGGGGGGACCTACGAGCAGTACTTC,CASATGGTYEQYF
TRBJ1-1,TRBV6-1,NA,NA,13,TGTGCCAGCATCACGGGTATGAACACTGAAGCTTTCTTT,CASITGMNTEAFF
TRBJ2-1,TRBV10-3,NA,NA,14,TGTGCCATCAGTGATGGGCAGGCCTACAATGAGCAGTTCTTC,CAISDGQAYNEQFF
TRBJ2-3,TRBV5-1,NA,NA,14,TGCGCCAGCAGCCAAGATTCGCGCGGAGATACGCAGTATTTT,CASSQDSRGDTQYF
TRBJ2-3,TRBV6-6,NA,TRBD2,13,TGTGCCAGCAGTGGACTAGCGGTCGATACGCAGTATTTT,CASSGLAVDTQYF
TRBJ2-7,TRBV20-1,NA,NA,10,TGCAGTGCCCTAAACTACGAGCAGTACTTC,CSALNYEQYF
TRBJ2-5,TRBV4-1,once,NA,13,TGCGCCAGCAGCCAAGATAGGCTAGCGCCACAGTACTTC,CASSQDRLAPQYF
TRBJ1-1,TRBV30,NA,NA,11,TGTGCCTGGAGTGTACTTAATAGGATCCACTTT,CAWSVLNRIHF
TRBJ2-1,TRBV6-5,NA,NA,14,TGTGCCAGCAGTTACCGTGAAGGACGGAAGGAGCAGTTCTTC,CASSYREGRKEQFF
TRBJ1-2,TRBV13,NA,NA,14,TGTGCCAGCAGCAAGACAGGAGACAACTATGGCTACACCTTC,CASSKTGDNYGYTF
TRBJ2-7,TRBV15,NA,NA,14,TGTGCCACCAGCAGAGGACAGGTACCCTACGAGCAGTACTTC,CATSRGQVPYEQYF
TRBJ1-1,TRBV9,large,NA,15,TGTGCCAGCAGCGTAGCCACAGGTCCGAACACTGAAGCTTTCTTT,CASSVATGPNTEAFF
TRBJ2-3,TRBV7-3,NA,TRBD2,16,TGTGCCAGCAGCTCGGGACTAGCGGGAGCCGCAGATACGCAGTATTTT,CASSSGLAGAADTQYF
TRBJ2-1,TRBV6-5,NA,NA,13,TGTGCCAGCAGCACCGACAGGTACAATGAGCAGTTCTTC,CASSTDRYNEQFF
TRBJ1-2,TRBV21-1,NA,NA,11,TGTGCCAACCAAAGGGCTTATGGCTACACCTTC,CANQRAYGYTF
TRBJ2-2,TRBV29-1,once,TRBD1,16,TGCAGCGTACAACCGGGACAGGGGGCGCGGGCCGGGGAGCTGTTTTTT,CSVQPGQGARAGELFF
TRBJ2-3,TRBV10-3,NA,TRBD2,17,TGTGCCATCAGTGAGATGGCTAGCGGGGGCTTCACAGATACGCAGTATTTT,CAISEMASGGFTDTQYF
TRBJ1-5,TRBV27,NA,TRBD1,14,TGTGCCAGCAGCCAGACAGGGTTAAATCAGCCCCAGCATTTT,CASSQTGLNQPQHF